This is a list of T cell receptor beta chains from one sample in a study of beta chain features in type 1 diabetes. Sequencing used immunoSEQ multiplex PCR; TCRdb keeps in-frame clones, though not all of them. The sample has hundreds of thousands of clones, 9.3% seen once. Sequencing was performed on central memory CD4+ T cells from blood. These TCRs come from a man aged 25 to 40 with type 1 diabetes. CDR3s include the opening cysteine and the closing phenylalanine or tryptophan. Fields, in order: D gene, clone size, V gene, J gene, CDR3 DNA, CDR3 protein. D genes are given only for firm matches. Clone size is stated in some rows and not others, as once, few, many or a class when expanded.

TRBD1	few	TRBV2	TRBJ2-2	TGTGCCAGCAGTCCACAGGGGCCGAACACCGGGGAGCTGTTTTTT	CASSPQGPNTGELFF
.	.	TRBV7-2	TRBJ2-5	TGTGCCAGCGCGAAAGAGACCCAGTACTTC	CASAKETQYF
.	.	TRBV28	TRBJ2-3	TGTGCCAGCGGCATGACCGGGCGGACCGATACGCAGTATTTT	CASGMTGRTDTQYF
.	few	TRBV4-1	TRBJ1-2	TGCGCCAGCAGCCAAGAGTCAGGGGTTGGCTACACCTTC	CASSQESGVGYTF
TRBD1	few	TRBV10-1	TRBJ1-2	TGCGCCAGCAGTGAATACCGGGACAGGAACTACACCTTC	CASSEYRDRNYTF
.	few	TRBV27	TRBJ1-1	TGTGCCAGCAGTGACAGATTGAACACTGAAGCTTTCTTT	CASSDRLNTEAFF
TRBD1	few	TRBV7-2	TRBJ2-1	TGTGCCAGCAGCTTAGGAGGGCCCTGGGGACAGGGGAACAATGAGCAGTTCTTC	CASSLGGPWGQGNNEQFF
.	few	TRBV6-6	TRBJ1-6	TGTGCCAGCAGTCACCGACAGAATAATTCACCCCTCCACTTT	CASSHRQNNSPLHF
.	many	TRBV18	TRBJ1-3	TGTGCCAGCTCACCCACAGGAAGCTCTGGAAACACCATATATTTT	CASSPTGSSGNTIYF
.	few	TRBV4-3	TRBJ2-2	TGCGCCAGCAGCCAACCAAACACCGGGGAGCTGTTTTTT	CASSQPNTGELFF
TRBD1	many	TRBV27	TRBJ1-2	TGTGCCAGCGCCCCCTCGTCGACAGGGACTTATGGCTACACCTTC	CASAPSSTGTYGYTF
TRBD1	.	TRBV6-1	TRBJ1-2	TGTGCCAGCAGCGAGGGGACAGCTAACTATGGCTACACCTTC	CASSEGTANYGYTF
.	few	TRBV4-3	TRBJ1-1	TGCGCCAGCAGCCAAGCACCGAGACCCACTGAAGCTTTCTTT	CASSQAPRPTEAFF
.	.	TRBV5-1	TRBJ1-2	TGCGCCAGCAGCTTGTCAACGGGCGGAAGAGACGGCTACACCTTC	CASSLSTGGRDGYTF
TRBD2	few	TRBV7-2	TRBJ2-1	TGTGCCAGCAGCGAGGGACTAGCCACCTACAATGAGCAGTTCTTC	CASSEGLATYNEQFF
.	few	TRBV15	TRBJ1-5	TGTGCCACCAGCAGAGATCTCGGAGCTCGGCAGCCCCAGCATTTT	CATSRDLGARQPQHF
TRBD1	few	TRBV2	TRBJ1-4	TGTGCCAGCAAGTCGGGACAGGGAAATGAAAAACTGTTTTTT	CASKSGQGNEKLFF
.	.	TRBV29-1	TRBJ1-2	TGCAGCGTTGTTGGAGGGCTCGGGGTAGGCTACACCTTC	CSVVGGLGVGYTF